This T cell receptor beta chain was documented in a study of T-cell memory formation after mild COVID-19. General study points: Second-wave clones with a day 37 peak had unconfirmed SARS-CoV-2 specificity. Memory from before infection featured some responding clones, which suggests cross-reactive memory joined. Day 15 to 85 contracting clones showed balanced CD4/CD8; day 15 to 37 expanders favored CD4+.

A note on this clonotype: Its cognate antigen is unknown.

CDR3 length: 14 residues. The germline V and J ends were trimmed by 5 bases and 6 bases, with 17 bases remaining between them. Germline V gene data show CDR1 as SEHNR and CDR2 as FQNEAQ (reference sequence). TCRalpha and TCRbeta libraries used 5'RACE with constant-segment primers and UMIs. Each CDR3 protein gets one entry after TCRdb re-called the 5' RACE reads with MiXCR. This table has more than 450,000 distinct CDR3 sequences, 18% appearing once. Sequenced input: PBMCs or a T cell subset sorted from them (not recorded which). The J gene is TRBJ2-7, the V gene TRBV7-9; tentatively, D is TRBD1 or TRBD2 (5 bases each). This clonotype was obtained from an adult woman who had mild COVID-19 (a few samples of this study predate the infection). Cell type and time point are not known. The CDR3 region has the DNA TGTGCCAGCAGCCAATCGGGACGAATCTTCGAGCAGTACTTC. This encodes CASSQSGRIFEQYF.